The T cell receptor beta chain under discussion was sequenced for a study of blood T cell repertoires in COVID-19. In the original processing: Reference gene primer amplification yielded estimated nucleated cell counts. Produced via immunoSEQ multiplex PCR; TCRdb's table is partial and in-frame only. V and J calls and clone size are copied from that table; D and trimming were computed from the DNA. Found here are fewer than 650,000 clones, roughly 89% of them singletons; the top ten hold under 8.5%. Germline CDR1 reads DFQATT; CDR2 reads SNEGSKA (reference sequence). CDR3 length equals 16 residues. J gave up 6 bases and V 3 bases, and 14 bases lay outside the gene matches.

Sequencing was done on a sample of peripheral blood. This clonotype originated in a woman aged 45-59 years with COVID-19, enrolled during active disease. This chain connects TRBV20-1 to TRBJ2-1; 7 bases align to TRBD2. CDR3 nucleotides: TGCAGTGCTAGTCGTGTGTGGACTAGTAAGGGCAATGAGCAGTTCTTC. Translating it yields CSASRVWTSKGNEQFF.